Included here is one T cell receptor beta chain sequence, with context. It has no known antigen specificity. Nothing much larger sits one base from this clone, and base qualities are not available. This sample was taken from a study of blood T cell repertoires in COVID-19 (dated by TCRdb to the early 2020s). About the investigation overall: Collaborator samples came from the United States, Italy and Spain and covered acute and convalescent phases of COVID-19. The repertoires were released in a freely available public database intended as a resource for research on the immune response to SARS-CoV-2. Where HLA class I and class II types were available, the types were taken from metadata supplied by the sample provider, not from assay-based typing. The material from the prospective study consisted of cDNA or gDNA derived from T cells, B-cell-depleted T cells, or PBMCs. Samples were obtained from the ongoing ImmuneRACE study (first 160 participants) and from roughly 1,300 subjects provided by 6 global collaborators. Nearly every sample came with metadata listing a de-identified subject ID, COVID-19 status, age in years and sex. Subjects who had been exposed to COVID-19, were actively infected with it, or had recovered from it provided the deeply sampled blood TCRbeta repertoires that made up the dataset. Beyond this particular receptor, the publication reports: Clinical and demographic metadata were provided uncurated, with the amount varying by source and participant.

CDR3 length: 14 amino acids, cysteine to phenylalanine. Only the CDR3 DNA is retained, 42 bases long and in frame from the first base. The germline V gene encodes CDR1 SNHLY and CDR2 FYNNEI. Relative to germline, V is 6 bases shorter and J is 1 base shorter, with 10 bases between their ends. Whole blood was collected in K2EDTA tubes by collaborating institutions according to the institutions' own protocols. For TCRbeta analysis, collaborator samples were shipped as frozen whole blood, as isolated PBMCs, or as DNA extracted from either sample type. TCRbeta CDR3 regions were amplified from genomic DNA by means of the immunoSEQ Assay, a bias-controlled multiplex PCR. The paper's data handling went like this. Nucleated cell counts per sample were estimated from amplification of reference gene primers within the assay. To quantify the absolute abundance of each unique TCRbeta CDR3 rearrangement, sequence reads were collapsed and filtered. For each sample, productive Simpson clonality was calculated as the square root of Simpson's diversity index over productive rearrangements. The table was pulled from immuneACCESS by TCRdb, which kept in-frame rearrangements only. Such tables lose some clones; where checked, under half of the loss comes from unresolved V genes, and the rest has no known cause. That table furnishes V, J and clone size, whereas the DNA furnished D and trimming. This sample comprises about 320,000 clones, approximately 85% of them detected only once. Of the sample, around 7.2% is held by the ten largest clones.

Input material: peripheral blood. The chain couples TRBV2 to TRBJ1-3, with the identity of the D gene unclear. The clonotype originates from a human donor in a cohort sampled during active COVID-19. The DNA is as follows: TGTGCCAGCAGGAGGGAGAGGTCTGGAAACACCATATATTTT. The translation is CASRRERSGNTIYF.